This T cell receptor beta chain was recorded in a study of blood T cells in healthy people across ages. Isolation recovered at least 6.5 million PBMCs from every sample. Primers used in a second PCR of about 6 to 12 cycles were a sample-barcoded 5' primer and a J-beta primer mix. Every cDNA molecule carried a tag from a template-switch adaptor bearing 12 random nucleotides. One entry per CDR3 protein, called by TCRdb with MiXCR from the 5' RACE reads. In the table there are some 760,000 distinct CDR3 sequences, roughly 25% of which are singletons. After removal of 6 bases from V and 2 bases from J, the junction contained 10 bases not matched to a gene. CDR3 size: 14 residues. Germline V gene lookup returns CDR1 SQVTM and CDR2 ANQGSEA. These same records also appear under a second study, on T cells of mothers and their children. Turning to that study: Researchers put all of the extracted RNA into cDNA synthesis, using around 1.5 ug per 15 ul. Added by the second PCR's M1S primer were sample barcodes and 2-4 random nucleotides.

The sequence derives from a boy between 10 and 17 years old in good health. This chain connects TRBV29-1 to TRBJ2-7, with 7 bases identical to TRBD1. Sample: blood. The DNA for the CDR3 is TGCAGCGTCGAAAAGAGGGACAGAGCCTACGAGCAGTACTTC. Amino acids: CSVEKRDRAYEQYF.